This TCR beta chain was sequenced for a study of T cell repertoires in cytomegalovirus infection. The germline V and J ends were trimmed by 2 bases and 7 bases, with 11 bases remaining between them. This CDR3 contains 14 residues. Germline loops: CDR1 SGHVS, CDR2 FNYEAQ. Via MiXCR, TCRdb re-called the reads, giving one row per CDR3 protein. This table has approximately 500,000 distinct CDR3 sequences, approximately 25% appearing once. This clonotype was recorded at least ten times. The chain uses TRBV7-6 and TRBJ2-2, with D possibly being TRBD1 (6 bases). Sequences were obtained from PBMCs. This receptor was identified in a human donor in good health (CMV status not recorded). Some clones in this sample may be carry-over from other donors' samples. CDR3 nucleotide sequence: TGTGCCAGCAGCTTACAGCCGGGACACGGGGAGCTGTTTTTT. Amino acid sequence: CASSLQPGHGELFF. Full variable domain (remainder filled in from reference TRBV7-6 and TRBJ2-2): GAGVSQSPRYKVTKRGQDVALRCDPISGHVSLYWYRQALGQGPEFLTYFNYEAQQDKSGLPNDRFSAERPEGSISTLTIQRTEQRDSAMYRCASSLQPGHGELFFGEGSRLTVL.